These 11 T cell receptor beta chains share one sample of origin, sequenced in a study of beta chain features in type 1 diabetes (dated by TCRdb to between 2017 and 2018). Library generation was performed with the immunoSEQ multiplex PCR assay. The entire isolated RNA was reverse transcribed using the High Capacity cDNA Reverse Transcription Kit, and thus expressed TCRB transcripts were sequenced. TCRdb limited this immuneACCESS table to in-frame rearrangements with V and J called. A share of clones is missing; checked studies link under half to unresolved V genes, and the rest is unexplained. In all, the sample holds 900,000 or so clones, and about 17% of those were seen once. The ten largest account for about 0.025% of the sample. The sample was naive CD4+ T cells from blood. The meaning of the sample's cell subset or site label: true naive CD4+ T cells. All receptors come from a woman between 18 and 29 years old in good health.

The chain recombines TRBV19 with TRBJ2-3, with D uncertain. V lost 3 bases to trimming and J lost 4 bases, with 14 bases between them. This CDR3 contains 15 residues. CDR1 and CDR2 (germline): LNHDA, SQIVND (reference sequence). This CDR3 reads CASSILLGPSDTQYF. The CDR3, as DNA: TGTGCCAGTAGTATCCTGTTGGGCCCTTCAGATACGCAGTATTTT. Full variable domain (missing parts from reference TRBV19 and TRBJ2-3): DGGITQSPKYLFRKEGQNVTLSCEQNLNHDAMYWYRQDPGQGLRLIYYSQIVNDFQKGDIAEGYSVSREKKESFPLTVTSAQKNPTAFYLCASSILLGPSDTQYFGPGTRLTVL.

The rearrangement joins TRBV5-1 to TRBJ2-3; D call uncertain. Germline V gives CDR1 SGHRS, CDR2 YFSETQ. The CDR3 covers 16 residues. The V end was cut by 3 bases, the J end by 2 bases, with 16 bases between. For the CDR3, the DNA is TGCGCCAGCAGCTCAGGAGATGTTGGTTCCACAGATACGCAGTATTTT. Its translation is CASSSGDVGSTDTQYF.

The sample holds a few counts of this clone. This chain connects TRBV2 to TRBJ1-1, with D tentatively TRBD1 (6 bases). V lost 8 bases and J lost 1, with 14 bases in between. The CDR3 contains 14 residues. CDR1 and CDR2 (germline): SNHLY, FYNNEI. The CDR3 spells CASDRGQWNTEAFF. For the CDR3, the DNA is TGTGCCAGCGATCGGGGGCAGTGGAACACTGAAGCTTTCTTT.

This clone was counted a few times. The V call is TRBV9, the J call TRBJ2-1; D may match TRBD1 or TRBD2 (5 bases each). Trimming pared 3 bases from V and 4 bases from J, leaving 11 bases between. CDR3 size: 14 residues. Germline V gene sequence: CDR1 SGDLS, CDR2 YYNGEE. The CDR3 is CASSGGTGYNEQFF. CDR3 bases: TGTGCCAGCAGCGGAGGGACGGGTTACAATGAGCAGTTCTTC.

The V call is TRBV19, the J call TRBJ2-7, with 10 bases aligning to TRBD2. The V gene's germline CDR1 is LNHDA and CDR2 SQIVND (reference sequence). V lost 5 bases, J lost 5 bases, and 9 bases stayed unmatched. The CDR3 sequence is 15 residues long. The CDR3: CASSFRTSGLHEQYF. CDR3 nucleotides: TGTGCCAGTAGTTTCCGGACTAGCGGCCTTCACGAGCAGTACTTC.

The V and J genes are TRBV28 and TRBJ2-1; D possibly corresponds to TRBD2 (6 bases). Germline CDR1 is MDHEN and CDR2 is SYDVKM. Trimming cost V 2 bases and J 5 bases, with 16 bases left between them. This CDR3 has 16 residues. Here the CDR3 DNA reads TGTGCCAGCAGTTTACGCGGATTAGCGGCAAACAATGAGCAGTTCTTC. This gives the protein CASSLRGLAANNEQFF. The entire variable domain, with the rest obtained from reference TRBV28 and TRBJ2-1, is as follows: DVKVTQSSRYLVKRTGEKVFLECVQDMDHENMFWYRQDPGLGLRLIYFSYDVKMKEKGDIPEGYSVSREKKERFSLILESASTNQTSMYLCASSLRGLAANNEQFFGPGTRLTVL.

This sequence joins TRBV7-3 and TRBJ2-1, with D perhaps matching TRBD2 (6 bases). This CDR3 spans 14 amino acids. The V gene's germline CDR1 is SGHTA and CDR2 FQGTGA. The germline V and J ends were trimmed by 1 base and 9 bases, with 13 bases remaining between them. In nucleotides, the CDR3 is TGTGCCAGCAGCTTAATGGGAGGTCATAGTGAGCAGTTCTTC. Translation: CASSLMGGHSEQFF.

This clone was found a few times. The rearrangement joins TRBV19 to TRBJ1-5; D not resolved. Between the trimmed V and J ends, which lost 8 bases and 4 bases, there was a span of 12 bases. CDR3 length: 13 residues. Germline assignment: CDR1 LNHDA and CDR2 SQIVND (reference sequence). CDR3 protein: CASAPTVNQPQHF. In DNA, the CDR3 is TGTGCCAGTGCCCCGACCGTAAATCAGCCCCAGCATTTT.

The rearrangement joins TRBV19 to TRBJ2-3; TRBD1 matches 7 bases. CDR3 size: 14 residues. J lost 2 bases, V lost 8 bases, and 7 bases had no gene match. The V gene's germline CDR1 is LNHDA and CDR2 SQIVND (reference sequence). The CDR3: CASSQQGPTDTQYF. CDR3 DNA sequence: TGTGCCAGTTCCCAACAGGGGCCCACAGATACGCAGTATTTT.

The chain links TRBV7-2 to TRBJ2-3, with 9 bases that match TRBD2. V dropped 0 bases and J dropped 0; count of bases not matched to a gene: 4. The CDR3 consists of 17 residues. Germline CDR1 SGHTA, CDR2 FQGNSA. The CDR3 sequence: CASSLARGGASTDTQYF. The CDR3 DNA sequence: TGTGCCAGCAGCTTAGCGCGGGGGGGAGCTAGCACAGATACGCAGTATTTT.

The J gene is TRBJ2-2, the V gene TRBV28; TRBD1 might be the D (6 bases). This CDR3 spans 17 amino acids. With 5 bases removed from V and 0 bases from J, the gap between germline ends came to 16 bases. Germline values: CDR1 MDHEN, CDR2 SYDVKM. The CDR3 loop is CASSRNRAASNTGELFF. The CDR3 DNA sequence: TGTGCCAGCAGTCGAAACAGGGCTGCTTCGAACACCGGGGAGCTGTTTTTT.